This T cell receptor (beta chain) derives from a study of cytomegalovirus exposure and HLA in healthy donors. PCR primers comprised 60 Vbeta and 13 Jbeta primers. Libraries were prepared by immunoSEQ multiplex PCR; TCRdb keeps only in-frame clonotypes and omits some of them. The data show some 160,000 clones, 75% to 90% seen once. On this clone itself: The target antigen is unknown.

Study outcomes and limitations: Solely CMV serostatus was available to characterize immune exposure.

The CDR3 length is 16 residues. Germline CDR1 ENHRY, CDR2 SYGVKD. V was clipped by 6 bases and J by 5 bases, with 17 bases between them. The chain has TRBV10-3 and TRBJ1-6; a weak D match, TRBD1 (6 bases). Sequencing was carried out using PBMCs. The clonotype originates from a young woman in good health and CMV-seronegative. CDR3 in amino acids: CAIRDSLFNNNSPLHF. CDR3 nucleotides: TGTGCCATCAGGGACAGTCTCTTTAATAATAATTCACCCCTCCACTTT.